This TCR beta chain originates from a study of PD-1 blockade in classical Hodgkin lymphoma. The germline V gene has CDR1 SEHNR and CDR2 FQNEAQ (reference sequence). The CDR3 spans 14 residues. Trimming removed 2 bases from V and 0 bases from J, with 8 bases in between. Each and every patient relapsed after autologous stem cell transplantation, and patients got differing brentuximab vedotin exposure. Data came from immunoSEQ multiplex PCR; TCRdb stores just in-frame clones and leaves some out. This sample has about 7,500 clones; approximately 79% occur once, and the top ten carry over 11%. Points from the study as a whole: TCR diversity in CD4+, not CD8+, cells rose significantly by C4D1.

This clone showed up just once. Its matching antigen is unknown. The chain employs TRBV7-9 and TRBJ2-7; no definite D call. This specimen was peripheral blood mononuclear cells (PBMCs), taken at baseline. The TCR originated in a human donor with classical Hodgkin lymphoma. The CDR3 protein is CASSLLASSYEQYF. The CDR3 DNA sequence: TGTGCCAGCAGCTTATTGGCTAGCTCCTACGAGCAGTACTTC.